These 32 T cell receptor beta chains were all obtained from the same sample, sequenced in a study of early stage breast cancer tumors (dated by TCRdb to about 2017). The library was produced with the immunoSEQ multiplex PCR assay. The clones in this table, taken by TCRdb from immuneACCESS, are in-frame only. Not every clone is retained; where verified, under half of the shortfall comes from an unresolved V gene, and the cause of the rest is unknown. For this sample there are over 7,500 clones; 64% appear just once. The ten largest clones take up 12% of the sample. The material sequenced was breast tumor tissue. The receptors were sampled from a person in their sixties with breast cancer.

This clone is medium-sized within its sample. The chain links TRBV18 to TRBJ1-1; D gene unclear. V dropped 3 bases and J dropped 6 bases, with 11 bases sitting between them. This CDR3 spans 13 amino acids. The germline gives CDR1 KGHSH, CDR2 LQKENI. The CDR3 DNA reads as TGTGCCAGCTCACCGGTCCCGGACGCTGAAGCTTTCTTT. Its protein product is CASSPVPDAEAFF.

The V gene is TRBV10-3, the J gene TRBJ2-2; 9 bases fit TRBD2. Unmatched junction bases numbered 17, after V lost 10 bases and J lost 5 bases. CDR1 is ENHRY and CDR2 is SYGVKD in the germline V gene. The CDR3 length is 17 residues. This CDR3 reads CATTIPSGRSRTGELFF. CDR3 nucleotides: TGTGCCACCACGATACCGAGCGGGAGGTCTCGTACCGGGGAGCTGTTTTTT.

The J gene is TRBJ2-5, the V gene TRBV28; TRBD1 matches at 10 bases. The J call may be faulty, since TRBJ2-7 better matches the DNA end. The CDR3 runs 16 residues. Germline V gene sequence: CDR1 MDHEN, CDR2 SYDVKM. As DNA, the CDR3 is TGTGCCAGCAGTTTTTCACGTGGGACAGGGGAAGACGAGCAGTACTTC. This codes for CASSFSRGTGEDEQYF.

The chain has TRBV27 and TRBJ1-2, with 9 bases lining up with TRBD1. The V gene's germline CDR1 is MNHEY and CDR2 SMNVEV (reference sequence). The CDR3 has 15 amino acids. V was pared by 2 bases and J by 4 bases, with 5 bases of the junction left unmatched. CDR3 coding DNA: TGTGCCAGCAGTTTAGGGACAGGGCGGGCCTATGGCTACACCTTC. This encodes CASSLGTGRAYGYTF.

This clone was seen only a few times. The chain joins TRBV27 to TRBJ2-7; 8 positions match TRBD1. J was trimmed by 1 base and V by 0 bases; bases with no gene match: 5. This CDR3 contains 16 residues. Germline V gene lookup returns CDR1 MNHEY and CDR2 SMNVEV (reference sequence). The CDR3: CASSLSGQGGSYEQYF. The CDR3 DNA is TGTGCCAGCAGTTTATCCGGACAGGGAGGATCCTACGAGCAGTACTTC.

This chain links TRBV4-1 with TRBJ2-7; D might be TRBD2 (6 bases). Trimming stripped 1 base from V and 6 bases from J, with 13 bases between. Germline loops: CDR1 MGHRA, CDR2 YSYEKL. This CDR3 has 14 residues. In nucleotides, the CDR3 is TGCGCCAGCAGCCAAGCTCCGCTCGGGGGCGAGCAGTACTTC. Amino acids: CASSQAPLGGEQYF.

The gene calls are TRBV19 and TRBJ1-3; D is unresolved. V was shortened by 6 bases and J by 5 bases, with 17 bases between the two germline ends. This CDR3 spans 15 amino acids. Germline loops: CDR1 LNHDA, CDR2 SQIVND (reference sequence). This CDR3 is CASSQSSGPRNTIYF. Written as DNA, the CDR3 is TGTGCCAGTAGCCAAAGTTCCGGGCCCAGAAACACCATATATTTT.

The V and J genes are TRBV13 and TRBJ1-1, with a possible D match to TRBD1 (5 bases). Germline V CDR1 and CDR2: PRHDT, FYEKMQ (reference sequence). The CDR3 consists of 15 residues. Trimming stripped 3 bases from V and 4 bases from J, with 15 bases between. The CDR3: CASSFRRSGPTEAFF. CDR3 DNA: TGTGCCAGCAGCTTTCGTCGGTCGGGACCCACTGAAGCTTTCTTT.

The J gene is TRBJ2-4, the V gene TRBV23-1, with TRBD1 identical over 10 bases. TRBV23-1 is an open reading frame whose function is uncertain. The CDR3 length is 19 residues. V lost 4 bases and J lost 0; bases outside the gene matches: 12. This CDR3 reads CASSPGDRGPLIAKNIQYF. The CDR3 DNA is TGCGCCAGCAGTCCTGGGGACAGGGGTCCTCTAATAGCCAAAAACATTCAGTACTTC.

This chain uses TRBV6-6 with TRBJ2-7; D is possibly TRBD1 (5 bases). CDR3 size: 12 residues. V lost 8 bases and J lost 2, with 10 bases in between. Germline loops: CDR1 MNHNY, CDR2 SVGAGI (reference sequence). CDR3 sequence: CASGARTYEQYF. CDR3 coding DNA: TGTGCCAGCGGGGCCAGGACCTACGAGCAGTACTTC.

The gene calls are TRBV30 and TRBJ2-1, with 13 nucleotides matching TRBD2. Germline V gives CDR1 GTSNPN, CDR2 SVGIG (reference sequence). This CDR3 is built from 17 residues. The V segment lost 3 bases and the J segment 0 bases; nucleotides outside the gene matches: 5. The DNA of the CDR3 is TGTGCCTGGAGGAGACTAGCGGGGGGTTCCTCCTACAATGAGCAGTTCTTC. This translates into CAWRRLAGGSSYNEQFF.

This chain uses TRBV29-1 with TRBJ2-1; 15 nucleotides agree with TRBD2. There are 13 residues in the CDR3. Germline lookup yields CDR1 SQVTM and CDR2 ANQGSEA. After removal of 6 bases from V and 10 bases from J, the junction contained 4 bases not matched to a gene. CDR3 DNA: TGCAGCGTGAGGACTAGCGGGAGGGGCGAGCAGTTCTTC. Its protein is CSVRTSGRGEQFF.

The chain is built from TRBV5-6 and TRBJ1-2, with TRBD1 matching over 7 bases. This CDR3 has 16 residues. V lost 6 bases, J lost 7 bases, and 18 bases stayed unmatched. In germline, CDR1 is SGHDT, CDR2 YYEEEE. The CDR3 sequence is CASTFRPTGTASGYTF. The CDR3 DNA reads TGTGCCAGCACATTCCGACCGACCGGGACAGCCTCTGGCTACACCTTC. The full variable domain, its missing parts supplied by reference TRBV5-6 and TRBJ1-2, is DAGVTQSPTHLIKTRGQQVTLRCSPKSGHDTVSWYQQALGQGPQFIFQYYEEEERQRGNFPDRFSGHQFPNYSSELNVNALLLGDSALYLCASTFRPTGTASGYTFGSGTRLTVV.

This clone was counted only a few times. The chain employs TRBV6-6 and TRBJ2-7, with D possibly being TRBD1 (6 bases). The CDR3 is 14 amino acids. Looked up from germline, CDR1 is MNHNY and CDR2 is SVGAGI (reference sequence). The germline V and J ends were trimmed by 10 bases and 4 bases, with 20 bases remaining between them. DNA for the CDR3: TGTGCCACCTCCCTGGACAGCGGTAGGTACGAGCAGTACTTC. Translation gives CATSLDSGRYEQYF.

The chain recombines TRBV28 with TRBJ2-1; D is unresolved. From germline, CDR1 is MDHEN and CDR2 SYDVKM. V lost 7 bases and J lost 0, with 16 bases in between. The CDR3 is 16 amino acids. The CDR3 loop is CASNPSAIVSYNEQFF. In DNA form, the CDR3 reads TGTGCCAGCAACCCTTCGGCTATCGTCTCCTACAATGAGCAGTTCTTC.

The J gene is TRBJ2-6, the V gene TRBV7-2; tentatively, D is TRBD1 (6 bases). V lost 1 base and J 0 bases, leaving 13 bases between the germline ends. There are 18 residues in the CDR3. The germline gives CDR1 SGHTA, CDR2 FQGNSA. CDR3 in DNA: TGTGCCAGCAGCTTAGACAGGGCCACGGGCTCTGGGGCCAACGTCCTGACTTTC. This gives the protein CASSLDRATGSGANVLTF.

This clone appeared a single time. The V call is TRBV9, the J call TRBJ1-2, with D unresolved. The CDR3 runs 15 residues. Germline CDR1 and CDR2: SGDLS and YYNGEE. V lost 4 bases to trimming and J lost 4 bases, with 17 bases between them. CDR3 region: CASSPGNRVFYGYTF. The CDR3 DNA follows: TGTGCCAGCAGCCCGGGGAACCGCGTCTTCTATGGCTACACCTTC.

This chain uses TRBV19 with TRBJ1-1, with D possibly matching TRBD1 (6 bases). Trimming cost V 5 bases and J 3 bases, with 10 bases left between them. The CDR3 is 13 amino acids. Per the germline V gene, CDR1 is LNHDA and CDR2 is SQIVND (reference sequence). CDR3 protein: CASSWTEDTEAFF. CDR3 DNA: TGTGCCAGTAGTTGGACAGAGGACACTGAAGCTTTCTTT. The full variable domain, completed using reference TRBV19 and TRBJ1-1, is DGGITQSPKYLFRKEGQNVTLSCEQNLNHDAMYWYRQDPGQGLRLIYYSQIVNDFQKGDIAEGYSVSREKKESFPLTVTSAQKNPTAFYLCASSWTEDTEAFFGQGTRLTVV.

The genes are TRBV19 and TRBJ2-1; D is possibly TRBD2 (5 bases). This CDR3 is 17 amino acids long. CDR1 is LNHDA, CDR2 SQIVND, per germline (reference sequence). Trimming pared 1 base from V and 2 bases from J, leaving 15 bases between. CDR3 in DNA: TGTGCCAGTAGTATAGGAGCAGGACTGGCTACCTACAATGAGCAGTTCTTC. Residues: CASSIGAGLATYNEQFF.

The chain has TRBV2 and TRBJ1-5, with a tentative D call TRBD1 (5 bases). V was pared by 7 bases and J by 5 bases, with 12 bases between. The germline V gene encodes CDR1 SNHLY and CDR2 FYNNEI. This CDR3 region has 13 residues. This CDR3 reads CASTAGLHQPQHF. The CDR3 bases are TGTGCCAGCACGGCGGGACTCCATCAGCCCCAGCATTTT.

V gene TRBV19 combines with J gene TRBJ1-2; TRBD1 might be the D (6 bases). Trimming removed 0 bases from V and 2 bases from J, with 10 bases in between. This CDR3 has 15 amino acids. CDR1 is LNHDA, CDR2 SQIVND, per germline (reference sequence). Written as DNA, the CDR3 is TGTGCCAGTAGTATAGACCAAGACAGGAACTATGGCTACACCTTC. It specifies CASSIDQDRNYGYTF.

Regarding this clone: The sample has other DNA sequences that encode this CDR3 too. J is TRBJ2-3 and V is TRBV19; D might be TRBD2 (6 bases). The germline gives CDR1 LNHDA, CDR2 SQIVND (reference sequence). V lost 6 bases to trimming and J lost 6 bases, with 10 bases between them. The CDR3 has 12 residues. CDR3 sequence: CASRLAGDTQYF. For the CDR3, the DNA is TGTGCCAGTAGACTAGCCGGGGATACGCAGTATTTT.

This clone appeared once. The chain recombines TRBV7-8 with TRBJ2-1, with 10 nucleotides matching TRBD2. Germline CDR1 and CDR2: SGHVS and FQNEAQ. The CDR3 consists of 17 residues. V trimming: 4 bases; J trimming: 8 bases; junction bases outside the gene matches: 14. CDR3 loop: CASSSTRGASGSHEQFF. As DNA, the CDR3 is TGTGCCAGCAGCTCCACCCGGGGGGCTAGCGGGAGCCATGAGCAGTTCTTC.

As DNA, the CDR3 is TGTGCCAGCAGAAAGGACAGGGTCAACACTGAAGCTTTCTTT. This encodes CASRKDRVNTEAFF. The chain is built from TRBV2 and TRBJ1-1; 8 nucleotides agree with TRBD1. CDR3 size: 14 residues. With 6 bases clipped from V and 2 bases from J, the junction kept 5 bases outside the gene matches. Germline V lookup: CDR1 SNHLY, CDR2 FYNNEI.

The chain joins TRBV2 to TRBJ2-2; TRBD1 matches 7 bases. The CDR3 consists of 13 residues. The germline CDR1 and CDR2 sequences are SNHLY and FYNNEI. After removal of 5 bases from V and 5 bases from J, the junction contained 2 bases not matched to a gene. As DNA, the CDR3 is TGTGCCAGCAGTAACAGGGGTACCGGGGAGCTGTTTTTT. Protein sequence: CASSNRGTGELFF.

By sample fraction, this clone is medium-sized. CDR3: CASSPSGEGTDTQYF. In DNA, the CDR3 is TGTGCCAGCAGTCCTAGCGGAGAGGGCACAGATACGCAGTATTTT. V gene TRBV6-4 combines with J gene TRBJ2-3, with 7 bases fitting TRBD2. CDR1 and CDR2 (germline): MRHNA, SNTAGT. The V gene end was trimmed by 5 bases and the J gene end by 1 base; junction bases not matched to a gene: 6. The CDR3 is made up of 15 amino acids.

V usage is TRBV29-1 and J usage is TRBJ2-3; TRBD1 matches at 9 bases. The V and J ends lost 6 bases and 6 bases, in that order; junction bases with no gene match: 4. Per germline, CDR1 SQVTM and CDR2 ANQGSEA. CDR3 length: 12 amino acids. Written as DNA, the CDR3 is TGCAGCGTCTGGACAGGGGACGATACGCAGTATTTT. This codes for CSVWTGDDTQYF.

In DNA form, the CDR3 reads TGCAGTGTCACGGGAGCAGGGGGCGTTTACACTGAAGCTTTCTTT. Encoded protein: CSVTGAGGVYTEAFF. The V and J genes are TRBV29-1 and TRBJ1-1; 8 nucleotides match TRBD1. The length of the CDR3 is 15 residues. The germline gives CDR1 SQVTM, CDR2 ANQGSEA. The variable domain in full, completed from reference TRBV29-1 and TRBJ1-1, reads SAVISQKPSRDICQRGTSLTIQCQVDSQVTMMFWYRQQPGQSLTLIATANQGSEATYESGFVIDKFPISRPNLTFSTLTVSNMSPEDSSIYLCSVTGAGGVYTEAFFGQGTRLTVV.

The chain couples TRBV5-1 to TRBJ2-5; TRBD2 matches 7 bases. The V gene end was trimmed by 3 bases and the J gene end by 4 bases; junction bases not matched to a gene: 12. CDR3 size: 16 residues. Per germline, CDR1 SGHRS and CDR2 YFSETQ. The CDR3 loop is CASSWSYGGGTETQYF. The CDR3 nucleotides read TGCGCCAGCAGCTGGTCCTATGGGGGGGGGACAGAGACCCAGTACTTC.

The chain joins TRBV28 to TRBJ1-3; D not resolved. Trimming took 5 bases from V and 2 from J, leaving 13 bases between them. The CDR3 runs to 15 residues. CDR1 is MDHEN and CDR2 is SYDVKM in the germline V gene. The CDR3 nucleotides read TGTGCCAGCAGTAATCCGACACAAACTGGAAACACCATATATTTT. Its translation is CASSNPTQTGNTIYF.

The CDR3 loop reads CASSQHGSGGAEAFF. In nucleotides, the CDR3 is TGTGCCAGCAGCCAACACGGGAGCGGGGGCGCTGAAGCTTTCTTT. The chain links TRBV14 to TRBJ1-1, with a weak D call TRBD1 (6 bases). Per germline, CDR1 SGHDN and CDR2 FVKESK. Trimming removed 2 bases from V and 6 bases from J, with 16 bases in between. This CDR3 region has 15 residues.

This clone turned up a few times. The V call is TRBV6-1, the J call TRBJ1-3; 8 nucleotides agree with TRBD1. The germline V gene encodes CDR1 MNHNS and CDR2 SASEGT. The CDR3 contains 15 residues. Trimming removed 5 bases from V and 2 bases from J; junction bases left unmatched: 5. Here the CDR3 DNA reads TGTGCCAGCAGTCGATCAGGGGGCCCTGGAAACACCATATATTTT. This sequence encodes CASSRSGGPGNTIYF.